The 28 T cell receptor beta chains below all came from one sample that was sequenced in a study of cytomegalovirus exposure and HLA in healthy donors. The PCR ran on 60 Vbeta and 13 Jbeta primers. The method was immunoSEQ multiplex PCR; TCRdb's version includes in-frame clones alone and lacks a portion of them. The sample has about 120,000 clones, around 74% seen once. Sequenced sample: PBMCs. Receptors originate from a man aged 60-69 years in good health and CMV-seropositive.

V and J are TRBV30 and TRBJ1-5, with unresolved D. V lost 2 bases, J lost 4 bases, and 6 bases lay in between. The CDR3 has 12 residues. Germline CDR1 reads GTSNPN; CDR2 reads SVGIG (reference sequence). The CDR3 loop reads CAWSIRNQPQHF. The CDR3 DNA follows: TGTGCCTGGAGTATCCGTAATCAGCCCCAGCATTTT.

This clone has more than one count but fewer than ten. The chain links TRBV9 to TRBJ2-3, with D maybe TRBD1 (6 bases). The ends were cut back, 3 bases at V and 1 base at J, with 12 bases in the middle. This CDR3 region has 15 residues. Germline V gene lookup returns CDR1 SGDLS and CDR2 YYNGEE. The CDR3 loop reads CASSEGVAGTDTQYF. CDR3 DNA: TGTGCCAGCAGCGAGGGGGTTGCGGGCACAGATACGCAGTATTTT.

CDR3 bases: TGTGCCAGCAGCGTCGGGACTAGCCTTAATGAGCAGTTCTTC. Its translation: CASSVGTSLNEQFF. J is TRBJ2-1 and V is TRBV9, with 9 bases lining up with TRBD2. The CDR3 has 14 amino acids. Trimming at V came to 2 bases and at J to 7 bases, leaving 4 bases not matched to a gene. Germline CDR1 and CDR2: SGDLS and YYNGEE.

The chain couples TRBV7-9 to TRBJ2-1, with 12 bases that match TRBD2. The CDR3 loop spans 18 amino acids. V shed 2 bases and J 0 bases; nucleotides not matched to a gene: 5. Germline V gene data show CDR1 as SEHNR and CDR2 as FQNEAQ (reference sequence). The CDR3 loop reads CASSLRLAGGSSYNEQFF. CDR3 coding DNA: TGTGCCAGCAGCTTAAGGCTAGCGGGAGGGTCCTCCTACAATGAGCAGTTCTTC.

The gene calls are TRBV19 and TRBJ2-2; possibly TRBD2 for D (6 bases). V shed 2 bases and J shed 6 bases, with 13 bases lying between them. CDR3 size: 15 residues. From germline, CDR1 is LNHDA and CDR2 SQIVND (reference sequence). The CDR3 reads CASSIITGGAGELFF. The CDR3 coding sequence is TGTGCCAGTAGTATAATCACCGGGGGTGCCGGGGAGCTGTTTTTT.

CDR3: CSVEAVSYNEQFF. As DNA, the CDR3 is TGCAGCGTTGAGGCGGTTTCCTACAATGAGCAGTTCTTC. The chain employs TRBV29-1 and TRBJ2-1; D unclear. The CDR3 has 13 amino acids. With 3 bases removed from V and 1 base from J, the gap between germline ends came to 7 bases. Germline V gives CDR1 SQVTM, CDR2 ANQGSEA.

V gene TRBV7-6 combines with J gene TRBJ1-3, with D possibly TRBD1 on 6 matching bases. There are 16 residues in the CDR3. The V end was cut by 2 bases, the J end by 0 bases, with 11 bases between. Germline V gene data show CDR1 as SGHVS and CDR2 as FNYEAQ. The CDR3 sequence is CASSLTGTSSGNTIYF. CDR3 coding DNA: TGTGCCAGCAGCTTAACAGGGACCTCCTCTGGAAACACCATATATTTT. The whole variable domain, remainder taken from reference TRBV7-6 and TRBJ1-3, is GAGVSQSPRYKVTKRGQDVALRCDPISGHVSLYWYRQALGQGPEFLTYFNYEAQQDKSGLPNDRFSAERPEGSISTLTIQRTEQRDSAMYRCASSLTGTSSGNTIYFGEGSWLTVV.

This clone was observed a handful of times. The chain has TRBV28 and TRBJ1-1, with a possible D match to TRBD1 (6 bases). CDR1 and CDR2 from the germline V gene are MDHEN and SYDVKM. The CDR3 contains 15 residues. V gave up 4 bases and J gave up 5 bases, with 17 bases separating them. DNA of the CDR3: TGTGCCAGCAGTTCCCCAACAGGGATGAGGACTGAAGCTTTCTTT. Its translation is CASSSPTGMRTEAFF.

This sequence joins TRBV7-2 and TRBJ2-1, with TRBD2 matching over 12 bases. CDR1 and CDR2 (germline): SGHTA, FQGNSA. This CDR3 has 17 residues. J was trimmed by 4 bases and V by 5 bases; bases with no gene match: 9. The CDR3 DNA is TGTGCCAGCAGCAGACTAGCGGGGGCGAACATGTACAATGAGCAGTTCTTC. This gives the protein CASSRLAGANMYNEQFF.

Concerning this clone: An end of the junction differs from the germline gene, which may be a read error. V and J are TRBV10-3 and TRBJ2-7, with D possibly TRBD1 on 7 matching bases. Germline CDR1 ENHRY, CDR2 SYGVKD. This CDR3 region has 16 residues. The CDR3 coding sequence is TGTGCCATCAGTGAAGGGGCAGGGGGGATTTCCTACGAGCAGTGCTTC. Protein: CAISEGAGGISYEQCF.

The chain joins TRBV9 to TRBJ2-7, with TRBD1 as a possible D gene (6 bases). Trimming took 2 bases from V and 6 from J, leaving 15 bases between them. The CDR3 is made up of 14 amino acids. Looked up from germline, CDR1 is SGDLS and CDR2 is YYNGEE. This CDR3 is CASSVGQPPREQYF. The DNA of the CDR3 is TGTGCCAGCAGCGTTGGACAGCCTCCCCGCGAGCAGTACTTC.

V gene TRBV5-1 combines with J gene TRBJ2-4, with 9 bases matching TRBD1. The V gene's germline CDR1 is SGHRS and CDR2 YFSETQ. The length of the CDR3 is 15 residues. J gave up 8 bases and V 0 bases, and 6 bases lay outside the gene matches. CDR3 coding DNA: TGCGCCAGCAGCTTGGCCCGGGACAGGGATTACATTCAGTACTTC. Translated, it gives CASSLARDRDYIQYF.

This chain uses TRBV18 with TRBJ2-1, with D tentatively TRBD1 (5 bases). This CDR3 is built from 15 residues. Trimming left V 3 bases short and J 4 bases short, with 13 bases between. The germline V gene encodes CDR1 KGHSH and CDR2 LQKENI. In DNA form, the CDR3 reads TGTGCCAGCTCACCGCCGTCAAGGGGTTACAATGAGCAGTTCTTC. Protein product: CASSPPSRGYNEQFF.

V usage is TRBV6-1 and J usage is TRBJ2-2, with TRBD1 matching 7 bases. Germline CDR1 and CDR2: MNHNS and SASEGT. CDR3 length: 16 residues. J gave up 0 bases and V 2 bases, and 3 bases lay outside the gene matches. The CDR3 here is CASSERTGANTGELFF. The CDR3 nucleotides read TGTGCCAGCAGTGAAAGGACAGGCGCGAACACCGGGGAGCTGTTTTTT.

This chain joins TRBV5-1 and TRBJ1-1, with D uncertain. The CDR3 length is 14 residues. The ends were cut back, 5 bases at V and 1 base at J, with 12 bases in the middle. From germline, CDR1 is SGHRS and CDR2 YFSETQ. The CDR3 DNA follows: TGCGCCAGCAGGTCCTCAACTGGGAACACTGAAGCTTTCTTT. It is translated as CASRSSTGNTEAFF.

The chain employs TRBV29-1 and TRBJ1-1; D might be TRBD1 (6 bases). The ends were cut back, 7 bases at V and 6 bases at J, with 12 bases in the middle. Per germline, CDR1 SQVTM and CDR2 ANQGSEA. The CDR3 sequence is 11 residues long. The CDR3 DNA reads TGCAGCGGAGACAGGTCGCCTGAAGCTTTCTTT. This codes for CSGDRSPEAFF.

CDR3 nucleotide sequence: TGCGCCAGCAGCTTGAACCAGGGGGACTATGGCTACACCTTC. Translation: CASSLNQGDYGYTF. The J gene is TRBJ1-2, the V gene TRBV5-1; 7 bases match TRBD1. The germline gives CDR1 SGHRS, CDR2 YFSETQ. The CDR3 is 14 amino acids. Germline trimming cut 1 base from V and 3 bases from J; bases unmatched to any gene: 3.

J is TRBJ1-2 and V is TRBV5-4; D possibly corresponds to TRBD1 (5 bases). Per the germline V gene, CDR1 is SGHNT and CDR2 is YYREEE (reference sequence). CDR3 length: 13 amino acids. The V and J ends lost 2 bases and 8 bases respectively, with 13 bases between them. Here the CDR3 reads CASSFARAKGYTF. DNA for the CDR3: TGTGCCAGCAGCTTCGCCAGGGCCAAGGGCTACACCTTC.

The chain combines TRBV5-1 with TRBJ2-3, with TRBD2 identical over 7 bases. The V and J ends lost 5 bases and 6 bases, in that order; junction bases with no gene match: 6. This CDR3 is 13 amino acids long. Per germline, CDR1 SGHRS and CDR2 YFSETQ. The CDR3 protein is CASRGLVGDTQYF. CDR3 bases: TGCGCCAGCAGAGGACTAGTGGGGGATACGCAGTATTTT.

V is TRBV9 and J is TRBJ1-2; 7 bases line up with TRBD1. Germline CDR1 reads SGDLS; CDR2 reads YYNGEE. J lost 5 bases, V lost 3 bases, and 7 bases had no gene match. The CDR3 spans 14 residues. In DNA, the CDR3 is TGTGCCAGCAGCGGAGAAGGGACAGCTTATGGCTACACCTTC. Translating it yields CASSGEGTAYGYTF.

This clone has a single count. The chain combines TRBV28 with TRBJ2-3; 7 bases map to TRBD2. The CDR3 sequence is 13 residues long. The V and J ends lost 6 bases and 4 bases, in that order; junction bases with no gene match: 4. CDR1 MDHEN and CDR2 SYDVKM come from the germline V gene. CDR3 nucleotide sequence: TGTGCCAGCAGCCTTGGGGGGGCAGATACGCAGTATTTT. Translating gives CASSLGGADTQYF.

CDR3 nucleotide sequence: TGTGCCAGCAGCTTAGATTACAGTCCGGCTGGGGCCAACGTCCTGACTTTC. Translated, it gives CASSLDYSPAGANVLTF. This chain uses TRBV7-8 with TRBJ2-6; D remains unclear. CDR1 is SGHVS and CDR2 is FQNEAQ in the germline V gene. V was clipped by 1 base and J by 2 bases, with 12 bases between them. The CDR3 runs to 17 residues. The complete variable domain, with remaining parts taken from reference TRBV7-8 and TRBJ2-6, reads GAGVSQSPRYKVAKRGQDVALRCDPISGHVSLFWYQQALGQGPEFLTYFQNEAQLDKSGLPSDRFFAERPEGSVSTLKIQRTQQEDSAVYLCASSLDYSPAGANVLTFGAGSRLTVL.

The chain carries TRBV18 and TRBJ2-7, with 8 bases identical to TRBD2. This CDR3 is built from 15 residues. The trim removed 3 bases at V and 7 bases at J, leaving 11 bases unmatched. Germline values: CDR1 KGHSH, CDR2 LQKENI. The CDR3 loop is CASSPGASGGWEQYF. CDR3 nucleotides: TGTGCCAGCTCACCCGGCGCGAGCGGGGGTTGGGAGCAGTACTTC.

This chain links TRBV9 with TRBJ2-5; tentatively, D is TRBD1 (6 bases). Between the trimmed V and J ends, which lost 3 bases and 5 bases, there was a span of 17 bases. Germline V CDR1 and CDR2: SGDLS, YYNGEE. This CDR3 contains 15 residues. The CDR3 region is CASSDSGHPEETQYF. The CDR3 region has the DNA TGTGCCAGCAGCGATTCGGGACATCCAGAGGAGACCCAGTACTTC. The full variable domain, its missing parts supplied by reference TRBV9 and TRBJ2-5, is DSGVTQTPKHLITATGQRVTLRCSPRSGDLSVYWYQQSLDQGLQFLIQYYNGEERAKGNILERFSAQQFPDLHSELNLSSLELGDSALYFCASSDSGHPEETQYFGPGTRLLVL.

This clone turned up a few times. The chain uses TRBV9 and TRBJ2-2, with D tentatively TRBD2 (5 bases). Germline CDR1 is SGDLS and CDR2 is YYNGEE. V gave up 5 bases and J gave up 1 base, with 21 bases separating them. This CDR3 contains 18 residues. The CDR3: CASSRGQVLGRNTGELFF. The CDR3 bases are TGTGCCAGCAGTCGAGGCCAGGTGCTGGGGAGGAACACCGGGGAGCTGTTTTTT.

The J gene is TRBJ1-2, the V gene TRBV5-1, with a tentative D call TRBD1 (6 bases). The CDR3 is 15 amino acids. Germline values: CDR1 SGHRS, CDR2 YFSETQ. V shed 1 base and J shed 1 base, with 11 bases lying between them. The CDR3 spells CASSLKGVGNYGYTF. In DNA form, the CDR3 reads TGCGCCAGCAGCTTGAAGGGGGTCGGTAACTATGGCTACACCTTC.

The chain is built from TRBV6-6 and TRBJ1-1; the match to TRBD1 covers 8 bases. CDR1 and CDR2 (germline): MNHNY, SVGAGI (reference sequence). CDR3 length: 13 amino acids. V gave up 2 bases and J gave up 6 bases; unmatched junction bases: 2. The CDR3, as DNA: TGTGCCAGCAGTTACGGACAGGGCGCTGAAGCTTTCTTT. Amino acid sequence: CASSYGQGAEAFF.

The chain recombines TRBV28 with TRBJ1-3, with a tentative D call TRBD1 (6 bases). This CDR3 contains 14 residues. Per the germline V gene, CDR1 is MDHEN and CDR2 is SYDVKM. Deletions cut 6 bases from V and 8 bases from J, with 17 bases between. CDR3 nucleotide sequence: TGTGCCAGCAGCCACCCGGACAGAGAGGACACCATATATTTT. Its protein product is CASSHPDREDTIYF.